Listed below are T cell receptor beta chains from one sample, sequenced in a study of blood T cell repertoires in COVID-19. Produced via immunoSEQ multiplex PCR; TCRdb's table is partial and in-frame only. The repertoire holds some 450,000 clones, with about nine tenths as singletons. Sequencing was performed on peripheral blood. The receptors were sampled from a woman aged 50 to 60 with COVID-19, enrolled during active disease. CDR3s include the opening cysteine and the closing phenylalanine or tryptophan. D genes are given only for firm matches. The listing skips clone size in some rows; elsewhere it reads once, few, many or a size class.

cdr3_nt	cdr3_aa	clone_size	j_call	v_call	d_call
TGTGCCAGCAGTGCGTCCGGGGACACCTACGAGCAGTACTTC	CASSASGDTYEQYF	once	TRBJ2-7	TRBV2	NA
TGTGCCAGTGGGGAGCGCTCGGGACAGGTGCACGAGCAGTACTTC	CASGERSGQVHEQYF	NA	TRBJ2-7	TRBV6-5	TRBD1
TGTGCCAGCAGCCTATCAGGCTTCGGCTCCTACGAGCAGTACTTC	CASSLSGFGSYEQYF	NA	TRBJ2-7	TRBV7-2	NA
TGTGCCTGGAGTGCCGGACTAGCGGGGGCCTACGAGCAGTACTTC	CAWSAGLAGAYEQYF	NA	TRBJ2-7	TRBV30	TRBD2
TGCGCCAGCAGCATGTCGGGGGACACTGAAGCTTTCTTT	CASSMSGDTEAFF	NA	TRBJ1-1	TRBV5-1	NA
TGTGCCAGCACCCGTGGCGCGGGTGAGACCCAGTACTTC	CASTRGAGETQYF	NA	TRBJ2-5	TRBV11-2	NA
TGTGCCAGCAGCTTCGATGGCGAAAAACTGTTTTTT	CASSFDGEKLFF	NA	TRBJ1-4	TRBV5-4	NA
TGTGCCAGCATCCCCGGCGACAGGCCTAACTATGGCTACACCTTC	CASIPGDRPNYGYTF	NA	TRBJ1-2	TRBV5-5	NA
TGTGCCAGCAGTTACGGGTTACGGGGATACGAGCAGTACTTC	CASSYGLRGYEQYF	NA	TRBJ2-7	TRBV6-5	NA
TGTGCCACCGCTAAACGCACAGATACGCAGTATTTT	CATAKRTDTQYF	NA	TRBJ2-3	TRBV27	NA
TGTGCCAGCAGCCTCGACAGGGTTCTGTTTTTT	CASSLDRVLFF	NA	TRBJ1-4	TRBV2	TRBD1
TGTGCCTGGAGCTACAGTTACTTCGCTGGAAACACCATATATTTT	CAWSYSYFAGNTIYF	NA	TRBJ1-3	TRBV30	NA
TGTGCCTGGAGTTCCGATTATTTGAGGAGAAATGGCTACACCTTC	CAWSSDYLRRNGYTF	NA	TRBJ1-2	TRBV30	NA
TGTGCCTGGGGAAAGGGGTTTGCGCAGTTCTTC	CAWGKGFAQFF	NA	TRBJ2-1	TRBV30	NA
TGTGCCACCAGCAGAGTCAGGAGGGAGGAGGGCTACACCTTC	CATSRVRREEGYTF	NA	TRBJ1-2	TRBV15	NA
TGTGCCAGCAGCCAACAATGGACACTTAGCTCTGGAAACACCATATATTTT	CASSQQWTLSSGNTIYF	few	TRBJ1-3	TRBV3-1/TRBV3-2	NA
TGCGCCAGCAGCTCGCCCCTAGACAGTGAGCAGTTCTTC	CASSSPLDSEQFF	NA	TRBJ2-1	TRBV5-1	NA
TGTGCCAGCAGCACCCGACAGAGGACTGAAGCTTTCTTT	CASSTRQRTEAFF	few	TRBJ1-1	TRBV7-9	NA
TGCGCCAGCAGCTTGGATCGGATGACACTTGTCTCTGGAAACACCATATATTTT	CASSLDRMTLVSGNTIYF	NA	TRBJ1-3	TRBV5-1	NA
TGCGCCAGCAGCCAAGGGTGGAGGGATAATTCACCCCTCCACTTT	CASSQGWRDNSPLHF	NA	TRBJ1-6	TRBV4-1	NA
TGTGCCAGCAGTTTAGGGAGCCGAGAACCCCCGCAGTATTTT	CASSLGSREPPQYF	NA	TRBJ2-3	TRBV27	NA
TGCGCCAGCAGCCATCAAGCGGGGCAGCAAGATACGCAGTATTTT	CASSHQAGQQDTQYF	once	TRBJ2-3	TRBV4-1	TRBD2
TGTGCCAGCAGTCCCGGAACTCGGGGCTATGGCTACACCTTC	CASSPGTRGYGYTF	NA	TRBJ1-2	TRBV6-6	NA
TGTGCCAGCAGCGAGGGACCGGTGGGGGGTAATGAGCAGTTCTTC	CASSEGPVGGNEQFF	NA	TRBJ2-1	TRBV2	NA
TGTGCCATCAGTGAGGGCGCCCGGACACTCGTCCAAGAGACCCAGTACTTC	CAISEGARTLVQETQYF	few	TRBJ2-5	TRBV10-3	NA
TGTGCCAGCTCACCCCTCATTAGTCTCGGCAGGGATACTGAAGCTTTCTTT	CASSPLISLGRDTEAFF	NA	TRBJ1-1	TRBV18	NA
TGTGCCAGTGAGGGGGCTCCGAACTATGGCTACACCTTC	CASEGAPNYGYTF	NA	TRBJ1-2	TRBV19	TRBD1
TGTGCCAGTAGTATCCGTACGCGGGAGGCCGGGGAGCTGTTTTTT	CASSIRTREAGELFF	NA	TRBJ2-2	TRBV19	TRBD2
TGTGCCAGCAGCAGGCACAGGGCAATGAACACTGAAGCTTTCTTT	CASSRHRAMNTEAFF	NA	TRBJ1-1	TRBV9	NA
TGTGCCTGGAGTGCCGGGACTGCGGAAGGCTACACCTTC	CAWSAGTAEGYTF	NA	TRBJ1-2	TRBV30	NA
TGCGCCAGCAGCTTGAGACAGGGGACGAACACTGAAGCTTTCTTT	CASSLRQGTNTEAFF	NA	TRBJ1-1	TRBV5-1	TRBD1
TGTGCCAGCAGCTCGGACAGCTTCTATAATTCACCCCTCCACTTT	CASSSDSFYNSPLHF	NA	TRBJ1-6	TRBV5-4	NA
TGTGCCAGCAGCCGAGGACAGGGGGCTTATGGGGCCAACGTCCTGACTTTC	CASSRGQGAYGANVLTF	once	TRBJ2-6	TRBV28	TRBD1
TGTGCCAGCAGCCATACAGGGAACACTGAAGCTTTCTTT	CASSHTGNTEAFF	NA	TRBJ1-1	TRBV5-5	NA
TGTGCCAGCAGTTACTCGAGGGGACAGGAGGGCTACACCTTC	CASSYSRGQEGYTF	NA	TRBJ1-2	TRBV6-2/TRBV6-3	TRBD1
TGTGCCAGCAGGAAGACCCCGGGCCGAGGGGGTTCCACTGAAGCTTTCTTT	CASRKTPGRGGSTEAFF	NA	TRBJ1-1	TRBV27	NA
TGTGCCAGCAGCTTAGACTTAATAAACATTCAGTACTTC	CASSLDLINIQYF	NA	TRBJ2-4	TRBV7-2	NA
TGTGCCAGCAGCTTACCGGACAGAGTCGAGCAGTACTTC	CASSLPDRVEQYF	NA	TRBJ2-7	TRBV7-9	NA
TGCAGCGTTTCTACTTCCGGGATCTACTACGAGCAGTACTTC	CSVSTSGIYYEQYF	NA	TRBJ2-7	TRBV29-1	NA
TGTGCCAGCAGCCTCCTGAATTCACCCCTCCACTTT	CASSLLNSPLHF	NA	TRBJ1-6	TRBV13	NA
TGTGCCAGCAGCCCCGACAGGGGGCTTCGGGGCTACACCTTC	CASSPDRGLRGYTF	NA	TRBJ1-2	TRBV6-5	TRBD1
TGTGCCTGGAAGGGGACCTATAATTCACCCCTCCACTTT	CAWKGTYNSPLHF	NA	TRBJ1-6	TRBV30	NA
TGTGCCAGCAGTTTAGAGGGGATCGGTGGCTACACCTTC	CASSLEGIGGYTF	NA	TRBJ1-2	TRBV12-3/TRBV12-4	NA